The 15 T cell receptor beta chains given below trace back to one sample, sequenced in a study of cytomegalovirus exposure and HLA in healthy donors. Use of 60 Vbeta and 13 Jbeta primers characterized the PCR. Data came from immunoSEQ multiplex PCR; TCRdb stores just in-frame clones and leaves some out. The sample has 150,000 to 200,000 clones, and its top ten clones hold approximately 2.3%. The specimen sequenced was PBMCs. Receptors were obtained from a man younger than 40 in good health and CMV-seronegative.

As for this clone: A junction boundary mismatches the germline segment, possibly from a read error. The chain has TRBV9 and TRBJ1-1, with TRBD1 as a possible D gene (6 bases). Germline-derived CDR1 and CDR2 are SGDLS and YYNGEE. This CDR3 spans 15 amino acids. The CDR3 nucleotides are TGTGCCAGCAGCCCGACGGGGGGCCAAGGTGGGCGCATCCTGTTT. It yields the protein CASSPTGGQGGRILF.

V usage is TRBV7-2 and J usage is TRBJ2-5; D call uncertain. The CDR3 consists of 13 residues. In germline, CDR1 is SGHTA, CDR2 FQGNSA. The germline V and J ends were trimmed by 1 base and 5 bases, with 8 bases remaining between them. The CDR3 region is CASSLVFMETQYF. The CDR3 DNA is TGTGCCAGCAGCTTAGTCTTTATGGAGACCCAGTACTTC.

The CDR3 reads CASSGQGGGGEQYF. CDR3 in DNA: TGTGCCAGCAGCGGACAGGGGGGTGGAGGCGAGCAGTACTTC. V usage is TRBV27 and J usage is TRBJ2-7; TRBD1 matches at 10 bases. Trimming cost V 6 bases and J 6 bases; bases outside gene matches: 8. This CDR3 spans 14 amino acids. Germline assignment: CDR1 MNHEY and CDR2 SMNVEV (reference sequence).

V is TRBV4-1 and J is TRBJ2-1; 11 bases fit TRBD1. The J segment lost 4 bases and the V segment lost 3 bases, leaving 5 bases of the junction unmatched. CDR1 is MGHRA, CDR2 YSYEKL, per germline. The CDR3 is made up of 16 amino acids. The CDR3 bases are TGCGCCAGCAGCCACCACCGGGACAGGGGGTACAATGAGCAGTTCTTC. The encoded protein is CASSHHRDRGYNEQFF.

The chain joins TRBV2 to TRBJ1-6; 8 positions agree with TRBD1. The CDR3 is 14 amino acids. V was pared by 6 bases and J by 6 bases, with 4 bases of the junction left unmatched. Germline CDR1 SNHLY, CDR2 FYNNEI. CDR3 bases: TGTGCCAGCAGGGACAGGGTTGGTAATTCACCCCTCCACTTT. This gives the protein CASRDRVGNSPLHF.

The V and J genes are TRBV10-1 and TRBJ2-7, with a possible D match to TRBD2 (5 bases). This CDR3 is 14 amino acids long. V was trimmed by 4 bases and J by 7 bases, leaving 17 bases between them. Germline values: CDR1 WNHNN, CDR2 SYGVQD (reference sequence). The CDR3 spells CASSALKRVGEQYF. In DNA form, the CDR3 reads TGCGCCAGCAGTGCGTTGAAGAGGGTTGGTGAGCAGTACTTC.

The rearrangement uses TRBV5-1 and TRBJ1-1, with a weak D call TRBD1 (6 bases). This CDR3 region has 14 residues. Germline V gene data show CDR1 as SGHRS and CDR2 as YFSETQ. Trimming stripped 4 bases from V and 1 base from J, with 11 bases between. The CDR3 protein is CASSADSTNTEAFF. CDR3 in DNA: TGCGCCAGCAGCGCGGACAGTACGAACACTGAAGCTTTCTTT.

This sequence joins TRBV19 and TRBJ2-3, with TRBD1 identical over 7 bases. Germline V gene data show CDR1 as LNHDA and CDR2 as SQIVND (reference sequence). The CDR3 contains 14 residues. V gave up 4 bases and J gave up 6 bases; unmatched junction bases: 7. In DNA, the CDR3 is TGTGCCAGTAGTACCCGACAGGGCTCGGATACGCAGTATTTT. It specifies CASSTRQGSDTQYF. Complete variable domain (other parts from reference TRBV19 and TRBJ2-3): DGGITQSPKYLFRKEGQNVTLSCEQNLNHDAMYWYRQDPGQGLRLIYYSQIVNDFQKGDIAEGYSVSREKKESFPLTVTSAQKNPTAFYLCASSTRQGSDTQYFGPGTRLTVL.

This chain joins TRBV5-4 and TRBJ1-2, with TRBD1 matching 7 bases. Trimming took 4 bases from V and 8 from J; bases not matched to a gene: 11. CDR3 length: 14 amino acids. Germline V gene lookup returns CDR1 SGHNT and CDR2 YYREEE (reference sequence). CDR3 sequence (DNA): TGTGCCAGCAGCCCCCAGGGGGAAAGGGGAGGCTACACCTTC. It codes for CASSPQGERGGYTF.

This chain links TRBV6-6 with TRBJ1-5; unclear D gene. The CDR3 loop spans 13 amino acids. V lost 7 bases and J 2 bases, leaving 9 bases between the germline ends. Germline CDR1 reads MNHNY; CDR2 reads SVGAGI (reference sequence). CDR3 residues: CASTPSGNQPQHF. The CDR3, as DNA: TGTGCCAGCACCCCTAGTGGCAATCAGCCCCAGCATTTT.

J is TRBJ2-1 and V is TRBV6-6, with TRBD2 matching over 8 bases. This CDR3 is built from 14 residues. The V gene's germline CDR1 is MNHNY and CDR2 SVGAGI (reference sequence). With V trimmed by 4 bases and J by 6 bases, 5 bases remained unmatched. CDR3 region: CASSSLAEANEQFF. The DNA of the CDR3 is TGTGCCAGCAGTTCACTAGCGGAAGCCAATGAGCAGTTCTTC.

The V call is TRBV19, the J call TRBJ2-1, with TRBD2 matching over 10 bases. The CDR3 extends over 15 amino acids. Germline V gives CDR1 LNHDA, CDR2 SQIVND (reference sequence). Trimming took 3 bases from V and 3 from J; bases not matched to a gene: 2. The DNA of the CDR3 is TGTGCCAGTAGTATCACTAGCGGGGTCTACAATGAGCAGTTCTTC. Translated: CASSITSGVYNEQFF.

The chain links TRBV18 to TRBJ1-1; TRBD1 aligns across 7 bases. V lost 3 bases and J lost 8; bases outside the gene matches: 6. The CDR3 runs 13 residues. CDR1 and CDR2 from the germline V gene are KGHSH and LQKENI. The CDR3 here is CASSPTAQGEAFF. The CDR3 DNA is TGTGCCAGCTCACCTACAGCACAGGGGGAAGCTTTCTTT.

This chain links TRBV4-1 with TRBJ1-2; 12 nucleotides line up with TRBD1. Germline V gives CDR1 MGHRA, CDR2 YSYEKL. V lost 3 bases and J lost 0; bases outside the gene matches: 2. CDR3 size: 16 residues. The CDR3 region is CASSQGTGGSNYGYTF. As DNA, the CDR3 is TGCGCCAGCAGCCAGGGGACAGGGGGCTCTAACTATGGCTACACCTTC.

This sequence joins TRBV19 and TRBJ1-2; 7 bases match TRBD1. This CDR3 is 12 amino acids long. Germline V gene data show CDR1 as LNHDA and CDR2 as SQIVND (reference sequence). V was clipped by 6 bases and J by 5 bases; unmatched bases: 3. The chain's CDR3 is CASSRQGYGYTF. DNA for the CDR3: TGTGCCAGTAGCCGACAGGGTTATGGCTACACCTTC.